The sequence of this TCR beta chain was determined in a study of CD8 T cells in Susac syndrome. Random hexamers primed reverse transcription of 0.5 to 1 ug RNA. One entry per CDR3 protein results from TCRdb running MiXCR on the immunoSEQ multiplex PCR reads. Here the sample spans roughly 120,000 distinct CDR3 sequences, just under 95% being singletons. Trimming pared 0 bases from V and 1 base from J, leaving 8 bases between. Germline loops: CDR1 SGDLS, CDR2 YYNGEE. This CDR3 has 14 residues. The rearrangement links TRBV9 to TRBJ2-7; D is uncertain. This receptor was identified in a human donor with multiple sclerosis. Sequencing was done on a sample of CD4+ T cells from PBMCs. CDR3 sequence: CASSVGVGSYEQYF. The CDR3 nucleotides are TGTGCCAGCAGCGTAGGTGTGGGATCCTACGAGCAGTACTTC.